The present T cell receptor beta chain was sequenced within a study of molecular identifiers for immune sequencing clone quantification. Study-wide background: In replicates, the authors split RNA from about 20,000 or 100,000 naive CD8 cells five ways and sequenced four. Study-wide points: Researchers reportedly could pick up spiked Jurkat TCR RNA from one cell mixed into one million naive cells.

Naive CD8 T cells were picked out by sorting for CD8+CD4-CCR7+CD45RA+. This clonotype was seen only once. The target antigen is unknown. The junction shows a germline mismatch at one end, possibly a read error. Germline V lookup: CDR1 MNHEY, CDR2 SVGEGT. The CDR3 covers 11 residues. Using its own MiXCR run on the PCR reads, TCRdb lists one record per CDR3 protein. The table has roughly 100,000 distinct CDR3 sequences, under 40% seen once. The sample was naive CD8+ T cells from blood, with Jurkat cell RNA spiked in. Subset: FACS-sorted CD8+CD4-CCR7+CD45RA+ naive T cells. The source is a human donor in good health. Some libraries in this study had Jurkat cell RNA spiked in. The V and J genes are TRBV6-2 or TRBV6-3 and TRBJ2-7; D remains ambiguous. This CDR3 is CASSTSYELYF. CDR3 DNA sequence: TGTGCCAGCAGTACTTCCTACGAGCTGTACTTC.